What follows is one T cell receptor beta chain and its context. In its sample, this clone was seen a few times. What antigen it recognizes has not been identified. No base qualities exist here, and no much larger clone lies one base off it. These data are taken from a study of cytomegalovirus exposure and HLA in healthy donors (dated 2017 in TCRdb). With regard to the full study: According to an earlier analysis of around 600 of the donors, 150 million to 200 million T cells yielded 117 million unique TCR beta sequences and around 280 Gb of sequence data. An early release covering 550 to 650 HLA-typed donors comprised 250 to 350 gigabases of sequencing data and around 80 million unique TCR sequences. Among the approximately 430 genotyped donors, about 85% belonged to the genetic ancestry cluster associated with self-reported Caucasian donors. The aim of the study was to test whether cataloging public T cell receptors could identify signatures of past pathogen exposure. The study profiled the T cell repertoires of fewer than 850 subjects by immunosequencing and related them to cytomegalovirus serostatus. In addition to the first cohort of roughly 670 subjects, a separate validation cohort of under 150 different subjects was used. High-throughput TCR immunosequencing, statistical association of individual TCRs with disease status, and machine learning were combined to predict cytomegalovirus infection status. A later analysis re-analyzed previously published TCR beta repertoires from about 600 donors and added high-resolution HLA genotyping to study TCR occurrence patterns. Rather than drawing on any new phenotypic data, the later analysis identified candidate immune exposures from TCR beta sequences and the way those sequences occurred across donors. In an earlier analysis of more than 550 of the donors, high-throughput TCR beta sequencing was used to judge whether each TCR beta V gene segment behaved as functional or pseudogenic. Donor age, sex, ethnicity and CMV serostatus were compiled alongside the repertoire data. A later genetic analysis used genome-wide SNP genotypes for about three fifths of the 666 donors, treating that subset as a discovery cohort. Every discovery cohort repertoire had been produced on one sequencing platform. HLA typing included class I and class II loci at four-digit resolution. Typing coverage differed by locus: A, B, C, DRB1 and DQB1 were typed in about 620-630 donors, DQA1 in 522, DPA1 in around 610, and DPB1 in 472. Several DR-DQ haplotypes were handled as single units for association and clustering, since linkage in the cohort was strong. On average, roughly 250,000 unique TCR beta nucleotide sequences were sequenced per donor among a few hundred genotyped donors of the cohort, with roughly 18% of those sequences being non-productive.

The method was the immunoSEQ multiplex PCR assay. The multiplex PCR relied on a mix of 60 forward primers for TCR Vbeta segments and 13 reverse primers for TCR Jbeta segments. Amplification of the CDR3 region of rearranged TCR beta genes was performed with a multiplex PCR assay on genomic DNA. The amplified TCR beta libraries were sequenced on the Illumina HiSeq System as 87-base-pair reads. Concerning the study's data processing: Across the 666 repertoires, a later analysis counted roughly 84 million unique TCR beta chains, roughly 11 million of which were shared by at least two donors. Raw reads were error-corrected and collapsed into unique sequences by a nearest-neighbor algorithm in which closely related sequences were merged to remove PCR and sequencing errors. CDR3 sequences were aligned to IMGT reference sequences to assign V, D and J gene segments. Each retained sequence needed at least a six-nucleotide match to both a V gene segment and a J gene segment. A rearrangement was called productive if the CDR3 had no stop codons and remained in frame with V and J, and every other rearrangement was called non-productive. CDR3 was defined by IMGT convention, running from the second conserved V-encoded cysteine to the conserved J-encoded phenylalanine. The earlier analysis of around 640 of the donors excluded sequences that lacked an unambiguous match to a single V gene segment. In an earlier analysis of several hundred of the donors, V segments were called functional above 56.7% productive rearrangements and were called segregating when the between-donor standard deviation exceeded 5%. A statistical classification framework was built for diagnosing cytomegalovirus status from the catalog of TCR beta chain sequences. V and J gene assignment, in a later analysis, came from comparing TCR nucleotide sequences with IMGT/GENE-DB human TR gene sequences. A later analysis assigned CDR3 sequences and most-parsimonious VDJ recombination scenarios with the TCRdist pipeline. A later analysis defined each TCR beta chain by its CDR3 amino acid sequence plus V-gene family, and excluded reads lacking a unique V-gene family. A later analysis removed several hundred highly shared, low-generation-probability nucleotide sequences to deal with suspected cross-contamination and a sequencing artifact. In a later analysis, a clonal expansion index for each public chain was calculated from normalized within-repertoire ranks of inferred template counts. Generation probabilities in a later analysis came from a VDJ recombination model fitted to out-of-frame rearrangements, and those results were checked against IGoR. In a later analysis, TCR-TCR, TCR-HLA and TCR-CMV co-occurrence was scored with hypergeometric tests, and a repertoire-size bias correction was applied to TCR pairs. To estimate false discovery rates, a later analysis permuted the HLA or CMV assignments 20 times. In a later analysis, co-occurring TCRs were grouped using DBSCAN, and TCRdist sequence similarity was added for clustering within HLA-allele-positive subsets. For co-occurrence clustering, repertoires with fewer than 30,000 or more than 120,000 public chains were excluded, along with about five repertoires with anomalous nucleotide sharing. TCRdb retrieved this table from immuneACCESS and kept in-frame rearrangements only. Not all clones are present; in checked studies, unresolved V genes account for under half, and no reason is known for the remainder. The D gene and trimming were derived from the DNA, and the V and J assignments and clone size from that table. The sample table records 70,000 to 95,000 clones; 62% of these occur just once. Of the sample, about 5% falls within the top ten clones.

CDR1 and CDR2, looked up from the germline V gene, are SGHAT and FQNNGV. V is cut back by 4 bases and J by 1 base, with 6 bases in the junction unmatched. The CDR3, from cysteine to phenylalanine, totals 15 residues. Only the CDR3 DNA is retained, 45 bases long and in frame from the first base. The investigation overall reported the following: According to a later analysis, parvovirus B19, influenza, CMV and Epstein-Barr virus appeared linked to several top co-occurrence clusters. In a later genetic analysis, a missense DCLRE1C variant was associated with V-gene and J-gene trimming of TCR beta chains, and the association was replicated in an independent cohort. An earlier analysis of several hundred of the donors showed that most TCR beta V segments appeared in productive rearrangements either about 87% or about 30% of the time, which broadly matched IMGT annotations. The cohort was sequenced for TCR beta chains only, and without alpha or paired-chain data the features that could be detected were limited. The 87-base-pair reads could not distinguish some IMGT-functional V segments, including TRBV6-2 and TRBV6-3, so those segments were excluded. According to a later analysis, most CMV-associated TCR beta chains appeared to be HLA-restricted, and the HLA associations seemed to be driven largely by CMV exposure. For the cohort, immune exposure information was limited to CMV serostatus. A group of highly shared sequence variants was considered likely to be a technical artifact of the sequencing pipeline. Because counts were too low, about 18 rarely observed V segments, including chromosome 9 orphons, were excluded from the earlier analysis of some 540 of the donors. In vitro tests confirmed that a few of the cytomegalovirus-associated TCR beta chains recognize cytomegalovirus antigens. Assigning TCR associations to individual alleles was difficult when HLA alleles, especially DR and DQ, strongly co-occurred. Specific HLA alleles were associated with roughly 16,000 TCR beta sequences at a false discovery rate of 0.05 in a later analysis. Compared with equally common non-associated chains, HLA-associated TCR beta chains in a later analysis were more clonally expanded and had lower generation probabilities. HLA typing was unavailable for some donors at each locus, so association tests used only the typed subset. According to a later analysis, TCR association rates differed among HLA loci, with DRB1 alleles showing the most associated TCRs and HLA-C alleles showing the fewest. Across donors, most TCR sequences were observed very rarely, whereas some public TCRs were present in many individuals. A later genetic analysis reported fewer N-insertions in productive TCRs among donors in an Asian-associated ancestry cluster than the roughly 640-donor mean. A total of fewer than 200 TCR beta chains were listed by the study as associated with cytomegalovirus. The classifier was reported to diagnose cytomegalovirus status with high specificity and sensitivity in both the original cohort and the validation cohort. Sequencing depth was assumed to be roughly uniform across donors in the presence/absence analyses, though that assumption may not hold. According to the authors, the approach could potentially be generalized to other disease states and immunological phenotypes. A further reported finding was that TCR beta sequences accurately predicted the HLA-A and HLA-B alleles for most subjects in the first cohort. Linkage disequilibrium might explain the correlated functional status among segregating V segments, but an unknown experimental factor could not be ruled out.

The cohort consisted of 650 to 700 healthy bone marrow donors. At the time of sampling, all cohort members were nominally healthy, though unrecorded immune exposures were likely present. The donor tested CMV seropositive, placing the donor among the 289 seropositive members of the cohort. A peripheral blood sample was provided by each donor, and peripheral blood mononuclear cells were used for TCR beta sequencing. Genomic DNA was extracted from the blood cell samples with the Qiagen DNeasy Blood Extraction Kit. This sequence was found in a young woman in good health and CMV-seropositive. Material for sequencing was PBMCs. Rearrangement joined TRBV11-2 to TRBJ1-1, with 7 middle bases fitting TRBD1. The CDR3: CASSSTRGRNTEAFF. The DNA sequence is as follows: TGTGCCAGCAGCTCAACCAGGGGGAGGAACACTGAAGCTTTCTTT.